The text below deals with one T cell receptor beta chain. The antigen is unknown. This sample is drawn from a study of shared clonotypes between healthy human individuals. Study summary: A couple of women and a few men aged 18 to 49 made up the donors.

CDR1 and CDR2 (germline): SEHNR, FQNEAQ (reference sequence). V dropped 5 bases and J dropped 6 bases, with 22 bases sitting between them. This CDR3 spans 16 amino acids. The study, taken as a whole, reports: Larger richness was generally estimated for naive than memory subsets.

Samples underwent the assay at deep level. Clones were sequenced by immunoSEQ multiplex PCR, and TCRdb holds only the in-frame ones, with some missing. This sample has 750,000 to 1,000,000 clones; 80% to 95% occur once, and the top ten carry less than 25%. It was CD45RO-negative cells, positively selected for CCR7, that made up naive CD8 cells, with terminally differentiated effector memory CD45RA+ cells excluded. The sequencing sample was made of naive CD8+ T cells sorted from blood. This TCR was recovered from a man aged 25 to 40 in good health. The V and J genes are TRBV7-9 and TRBJ1-1, with D unclear. CDR3 nucleotide sequence: TGTGCCAGCAGCCCACCGCTCGAAGCTCCTTTTTCTGAAGCTTTCTTT. It is translated as CASSPPLEAPFSEAFF.